One and the same sample provided the 17 T cell receptor beta chains below, sequenced in a study of T cell responses to AZD1222 COVID-19 vaccine. TCRdb's table, derived via immunoSEQ multiplex PCR, lists solely in-frame clones and lacks some. The sample comprises approximately 90,000 clones, about 89% of which are singletons, and 7.5% rests with the top ten. The sequenced sample was peripheral blood, obtained on day 0 of AZD1222 vaccination. Receptors originate from an adult in good health.

The chain couples TRBV12-1 to TRBJ2-7; the table assigns TRBD1, which was not confirmed against the DNA. TRBV12-1 constitutes a pseudogene. The CDR3 has 14 residues. The CDR3 DNA is TGTGCCAGCAGCGGGACAGGGGACGTCTACGAGCAGTACTTC. Translation: CASSGTGDVYEQYF.

This chain connects TRBV28 to TRBJ1-4, with 7 positions matching TRBD1. Germline loops: CDR1 MDHEN, CDR2 SYDVKM. The J segment lost 5 bases and the V segment lost 2 bases, leaving 11 bases of the junction unmatched. The CDR3 consists of 17 residues. CDR3 nucleotide sequence: TGTGCCAGCAGTTTAGGGGACAGTGGGCCTCCAAATGAAAAACTGTTTTTT. This encodes CASSLGDSGPPNEKLFF. The variable domain in full, with the rest retrieved from reference TRBV28 and TRBJ1-4, is DVKVTQSSRYLVKRTGEKVFLECVQDMDHENMFWYRQDPGLGLRLIYFSYDVKMKEKGDIPEGYSVSREKKERFSLILESASTNQTSMYLCASSLGDSGPPNEKLFFGSGTQLSVL.

The chain has TRBV27 and TRBJ2-3, with 7 bases aligning to TRBD1. CDR3 length: 14 amino acids. CDR1 MNHEY and CDR2 SMNVEV come from the germline V gene (reference sequence). The J segment lost 5 bases and the V segment lost 1 base, leaving 3 bases of the junction unmatched. In DNA, the CDR3 is TGTGCCAGCAGTTTATACCCAGGGGGAGATACGCAGTATTTT. Translation: CASSLYPGGDTQYF.

The chain links TRBV7-2 to TRBJ2-7; D remains unclear. Deletions cut 8 bases from V and 6 bases from J, with 17 bases between. There are 13 residues in the CDR3. Looked up from germline, CDR1 is SGHTA and CDR2 is FQGNSA. The CDR3 DNA reads as TGTGCCAGCGCGCTGGGATCCTGGAGCGAGCAGTACTTC. As protein: CASALGSWSEQYF. The variable domain in full, completed from reference TRBV7-2 and TRBJ2-7, reads GAGVSQSPSNKVTEKGKDVELRCDPISGHTALYWYRQSLGQGLEFLIYFQGNSAPDKSGLPSDRFSAERTGGSVSTLTIQRTQQEDSAVYLCASALGSWSEQYFGPGTRLTVT.

The rearrangement joins TRBV7-2 to TRBJ2-1; 7 nucleotides agree with TRBD2. The trim removed 3 bases at V and 8 bases at J, leaving 13 bases unmatched. Germline CDR1 SGHTA, CDR2 FQGNSA. This CDR3 has 16 amino acids. The CDR3 DNA is TGTGCCAGCAGCTTGAGCCGGCTAGCGGTGCGACATGAGCAGTTCTTC. This codes for CASSLSRLAVRHEQFF.

The V and J genes are TRBV14 and TRBJ2-7; D is unresolved. Per the germline V gene, CDR1 is SGHDN and CDR2 is FVKESK. V lost 1 base, J lost 7 bases, and 5 bases lay in between. This CDR3 is 11 amino acids long. CDR3 loop: CASSQGPEQYF. CDR3 DNA: TGTGCCAGCAGCCAAGGCCCGGAGCAGTACTTC.

V is TRBV24-1 and J is TRBJ1-1, with 9 positions matching TRBD1. The CDR3 spans 16 residues. Trimming removed 4 bases from V and 0 bases from J; junction bases left unmatched: 5. Germline V gene data show CDR1 as KGHDR and CDR2 as SFDVKD. The DNA of the CDR3 is TGTGCCACCAGTGACCCGGGACAGGGAATGAACACTGAAGCTTTCTTT. Residues: CATSDPGQGMNTEAFF.

This chain connects TRBV18 to TRBJ2-2; no firm D call. Germline V CDR1 and CDR2: KGHSH, LQKENI. Trimming cost V 3 bases and J 1 base, with 3 bases left between them. The CDR3 is 13 residues long. The DNA for the CDR3 is TGTGCCAGCTCACCGCAGAACACCGGGGAGCTGTTTTTT. This gives the protein CASSPQNTGELFF. Using reference TRBV18 and TRBJ2-2 for the parts outside the CDR3, the full variable domain is NAGVMQNPRHLVRRRGQEARLRCSPMKGHSHVYWYRQLPEEGLKFMVYLQKENIIDESGMPKERFSAEFPKEGPSILRIQQVVRGDSAAYFCASSPQNTGELFFGEGSRLTVL.

The chain combines TRBV9 with TRBJ1-6; D call uncertain. The ends were cut back, 0 bases at V and 7 bases at J, with 11 bases in the middle. The CDR3 covers 15 residues. Germline CDR1 SGDLS, CDR2 YYNGEE. CDR3 loop: CASSVALGWNSPLHF. CDR3 in DNA: TGTGCCAGCAGCGTAGCTCTGGGGTGGAATTCACCCCTCCACTTT. The whole variable domain, remainder taken from reference TRBV9 and TRBJ1-6, is DSGVTQTPKHLITATGQRVTLRCSPRSGDLSVYWYQQSLDQGLQFLIQYYNGEERAKGNILERFSAQQFPDLHSELNLSSLELGDSALYFCASSVALGWNSPLHFGNGTRLTVT.

The rearrangement joins TRBV4-3 to TRBJ1-2; no firm D call. Per the germline V gene, CDR1 is LGHNA and CDR2 is YSLEER. V gave up 1 base and J gave up 13 bases, with 16 bases separating them. There are 13 residues in the CDR3. CDR3 loop: CASSQVQGTEGTF. The CDR3 DNA reads TGCGCCAGCAGCCAAGTGCAAGGTACTGAAGGCACCTTC.

The V call is TRBV6-5, the J call TRBJ1-2; 9 nucleotides align to TRBD1. The V gene's germline CDR1 is MNHEY and CDR2 SVGAGI. The CDR3 length is 15 residues. Losses at the gene ends were 5 bases for V and 6 bases for J; bases not matched to a gene: 10. The CDR3 protein is CASSQQGAVTNGYTF. In DNA, the CDR3 is TGTGCCAGCAGTCAACAGGGGGCTGTAACAAATGGCTACACCTTC.

This CDR3 reads CASSSPGQGIRGYGYTF. The DNA of the CDR3 is TGTGCCAGCAGTTCGCCGGGACAGGGGATCCGGGGCTATGGCTACACCTTC. The chain recombines TRBV28 with TRBJ1-2; 10 nucleotides match TRBD1. The germline V gene encodes CDR1 MDHEN and CDR2 SYDVKM. The V segment lost 4 bases and the J segment 4 bases; nucleotides outside the gene matches: 12. The CDR3 sequence is 17 residues long.

The chain carries TRBV7-3 and TRBJ2-1, with a tentative D call TRBD2 (6 bases). The CDR3 spans 15 residues. Per germline, CDR1 SGHTA and CDR2 FQGTGA. Trimming removed 6 bases at V and 9 bases at J, with 21 bases between. The CDR3 protein is CASSLDRAGKGEQFF. CDR3 coding DNA: TGTGCCAGCAGTTTGGACCGAGCGGGTAAGGGTGAGCAGTTCTTC.

This clone was observed once. The rearrangement joins TRBV24-1 to TRBJ1-3; D not resolved. Looked up from germline, CDR1 is KGHDR and CDR2 is SFDVKD. V gave up 4 bases and J gave up 4 bases, with 13 bases separating them. The CDR3 totals 15 residues. This chain's CDR3 is CATSEAGRLGNTIYF. Here the CDR3 DNA reads TGTGCCACCAGTGAGGCGGGTCGCCTCGGAAACACCATATATTTT.

V is TRBV7-3 and J is TRBJ1-6, with a weak D call TRBD1 (5 bases). Germline CDR1 and CDR2: SGHTA and FQGTGA. This CDR3 region has 14 residues. V shed 6 bases and J shed 10 bases, with 16 bases lying between them. The CDR3 protein is CASRWWGSWSPLHF. In nucleotides, the CDR3 is TGTGCCAGCAGGTGGTGGGGGTCTTGGTCACCCCTCCACTTT.

In its sample, this clone was seen once. The rearrangement uses TRBV5-1 and TRBJ2-1, with TRBD2 identical over 7 bases. The CDR3 is 16 residues long. Looked up from germline, CDR1 is SGHRS and CDR2 is YFSETQ. V shed 4 bases, J shed 10 bases, and the junction held 17 bases outside the gene matches. The DNA for the CDR3 is TGCGCCAGCAGCCCCAGAGTGAGCGGGGAGGTTGGGGAGCAGTTCTTC. This codes for CASSPRVSGEVGEQFF.

The chain joins TRBV5-1 to TRBJ1-2; D is unresolved. Trimming pared 3 bases from V and 0 bases from J, leaving 15 bases between. The CDR3 loop spans 16 amino acids. Germline assignment: CDR1 SGHRS and CDR2 YFSETQ. For the CDR3, the DNA is TGCGCCAGCAGCTCGGTCACAGCGAATTCTAACTATGGCTACACCTTC. As protein: CASSSVTANSNYGYTF.